Following are 27 T cell receptor beta chains from one sample sequenced in a study of shared clonotypes between healthy human individuals. It was CD45RO-negative cells, positively selected for CCR7, that made up naive CD8 cells, with terminally differentiated effector memory CD45RA+ cells excluded. Method: immunoSEQ multiplex PCR; TCRdb's copy keeps in-frame clones and lacks some. Altogether more than 550,000 clones are present, about 90% being singletons, with the ten largest covering roughly 22%. The sequencing input was naive CD8+ T cells sorted from blood. The receptors stem from a man aged 25-45 years in good health.

The chain links TRBV9 to TRBJ1-2; D gene unclear. V lost 3 bases, J lost 8 bases, and 5 bases lay in between. CDR1 SGDLS and CDR2 YYNGEE come from the germline V gene. The CDR3 consists of 10 residues. This CDR3 is CASSGVGYTF. The CDR3 DNA is TGTGCCAGCAGCGGAGTAGGCTACACCTTC.

V gene TRBV27 combines with J gene TRBJ2-1; no firm D call. Germline values: CDR1 MNHEY, CDR2 SMNVEV (reference sequence). The CDR3 runs 12 residues. Trimming cost V 6 bases and J 7 bases, with 10 bases left between them. CDR3 nucleotide sequence: TGTGCCAGCAGCCGGGTCTCTAATGAGCAGTTCTTC. Translated, it gives CASSRVSNEQFF.

This chain joins TRBV7-9 and TRBJ2-1; D is undetermined. Germline V lookup: CDR1 SEHNR, CDR2 FQNEAQ (reference sequence). V lost 11 bases and J lost 5, with 4 bases in between. The CDR3 covers 9 residues. CDR3 sequence: CAGDNEQFF. The CDR3 nucleotides read TGTGCCGGGGACAATGAGCAGTTCTTC.

This clone was observed a single time. The rearrangement links TRBV5-4 to TRBJ2-7; D remains ambiguous. CDR3 length: 15 amino acids. Germline V gene sequence: CDR1 SGHNT, CDR2 YYREEE (reference sequence). Trimming removed 4 bases at V and 3 bases at J, with 17 bases between. As DNA, the CDR3 is TGTGCCAGCAGCCCTGCGGCCGATCCCTACTACGAGCAGTACTTC. This encodes CASSPAADPYYEQYF.

This clone was seen just once. At the DNA level, this CDR3 is encoded by other sequences in the same sample as well. The rearrangement joins TRBV9 to TRBJ1-1, with D hard to call. Germline V lookup: CDR1 SGDLS, CDR2 YYNGEE. CDR3 length equals 11 residues. The V gene lost 4 bases and the J gene lost 8 bases, with 9 bases spanning the gap. The CDR3, as DNA: TGTGCCAGCAGCCCTCTTACGGAAGCTTTCTTT. This codes for CASSPLTEAFF.

V is TRBV11-2 and J is TRBJ2-3; perhaps D is TRBD1 or TRBD2 (6 bases each). The length of the CDR3 is 17 residues. V was clipped by 4 bases and J by 6 bases, with 23 bases between them. In germline, CDR1 is SGHAT, CDR2 FQNNGV. CDR3 amino acids: CASSSDSDIGSTDTQYF. The CDR3, as DNA: TGTGCCAGCAGCTCGGACAGCGATATCGGGAGTACCGATACGCAGTATTTT.

J is TRBJ1-5 and V is TRBV7-8, with a possible D match to TRBD1 (6 bases). Germline-derived CDR1 and CDR2 are SGHVS and FQNEAQ. This CDR3 spans 14 amino acids. With 5 bases removed from V and 1 base from J, the gap between germline ends came to 9 bases. The CDR3 loop is CASSPQGSNQPQHF. The CDR3 bases are TGTGCCAGCAGCCCCCAGGGGAGCAATCAGCCCCAGCATTTT.

Remarks on this clone: At one of its ends the junction is not consistent with the germline gene, which may arise from a read error. The gene calls are TRBV7-9 and TRBJ1-1; D is unresolved. The CDR3 extends over 14 amino acids. Germline values: CDR1 SEHNR, CDR2 FQNEAQ (reference sequence). CDR3 residues: CASSFGSMNTEAFF. The CDR3 region has the DNA TGCGCCAGCAGTTTCGGCTCAATGAACACTGAAGCTTTCTTT.

V gene TRBV27 combines with J gene TRBJ2-2; TRBD1 is a possible D gene (6 bases). Germline values: CDR1 MNHEY, CDR2 SMNVEV (reference sequence). V lost 6 bases and J 4 bases, leaving 18 bases between the germline ends. The CDR3 sequence is 16 residues long. CDR3 bases: TGTGCCAGCAGCGACCAAATCAGGGGCCGCACCGGGGAGCTGTTTTTT. It codes for CASSDQIRGRTGELFF.

V gene TRBV7-9 combines with J gene TRBJ2-7; D not certain. Germline CDR1 SEHNR, CDR2 FQNEAQ (reference sequence). This CDR3 is built from 15 residues. Trimming took off 5 bases at V and 0 bases at J, with 14 bases between the two ends. In nucleotides, the CDR3 is TGTGCCAGCAGCCCCCCGCAAATTGACTCCTACGAGCAGTACTTC. Protein product: CASSPPQIDSYEQYF.

The chain has TRBV27 and TRBJ2-7, with D possibly being TRBD1 (6 bases). Per the germline V gene, CDR1 is MNHEY and CDR2 is SMNVEV (reference sequence). The V end lost 5 bases, the J end lost 4 bases, and 18 bases lay between the germline ends. The CDR3 spans 15 residues. The CDR3 sequence: CASSTWGQGKYEQYF. In nucleotides, the CDR3 is TGTGCCAGCAGTACCTGGGGGCAGGGGAAATACGAGCAGTACTTC.

The V and J genes are TRBV25-1 and TRBJ1-2; D perhaps matches TRBD1 (5 bases). V was pared by 4 bases and J by 4 bases, with 7 bases between. This CDR3 region has 12 residues. From germline, CDR1 is MGHDK and CDR2 SYGVNS. The CDR3 DNA reads as TGTGCCAGCAGTGGGACATTCTATGGCTACACCTTC. It yields the protein CASSGTFYGYTF.

J is TRBJ1-5 and V is TRBV4-1; D is unclear. CDR3 length: 13 amino acids. Between the trimmed V and J ends, which lost 7 bases and 7 bases, there was a span of 14 bases. The germline gives CDR1 MGHRA, CDR2 YSYEKL. This chain's CDR3 is CASTLVLGQPQHF. The CDR3 DNA reads as TGCGCCAGCACCCTAGTGTTGGGGCAGCCCCAGCATTTT.

The rearrangement links TRBV5-1 to TRBJ1-5; a weak D match, TRBD1 (5 bases). V was clipped by 3 bases and J by 5 bases, with 15 bases between them. The CDR3 covers 15 residues. Per germline, CDR1 SGHRS and CDR2 YFSETQ. CDR3 in amino acids: CASSSWGGRDQPQHF. Here the CDR3 DNA reads TGCGCCAGCAGCTCCTGGGGGGGTAGGGATCAGCCCCAGCATTTT. The full variable domain, rest sourced from reference TRBV5-1 and TRBJ1-5, is KAGVTQTPRYLIKTRGQQVTLSCSPISGHRSVSWYQQTPGQGLQFLFEYFSETQRNKGNFPGRFSGRQFSNSRSEMNVSTLELGDSALYLCASSSWGGRDQPQHFGDGTRLSIL.

The CDR3 sequence is CASSSPPGDRGLGNQPQHF. The CDR3 region has the DNA TGTGCCAGCAGCTCACCCCCGGGGGACAGGGGGCTCGGCAATCAGCCCCAGCATTTT. The chain employs TRBV7-9 and TRBJ1-5, with 12 nucleotides matching TRBD1. CDR3 size: 19 residues. Losses at the gene ends were 4 bases for V and 2 bases for J; bases not matched to a gene: 12. Germline CDR1 and CDR2: SEHNR and FQNEAQ (reference sequence).

The chain uses TRBV6-6 and TRBJ1-4; D ambiguous. V shed 6 bases and J shed 4 bases, with 3 bases lying between them. Germline V gene sequence: CDR1 MNHNY, CDR2 SVGAGI (reference sequence). The CDR3 totals 11 residues. The CDR3 spells CASRFNEKLFF. The CDR3 DNA follows: TGTGCCAGCAGGTTTAATGAAAAACTGTTTTTT.

The rearrangement links TRBV6-5 to TRBJ2-3; perhaps TRBD1 as D (6 bases). This CDR3 has 15 residues. Trimming shortened V by 6 bases and J by 0 bases, and 13 bases separated the two germline ends. Germline V lookup: CDR1 MNHEY, CDR2 SVGAGI. CDR3 sequence: CASSSDSLSTDTQYF. In DNA, the CDR3 is TGTGCCAGCAGCTCGGACAGTCTAAGCACAGATACGCAGTATTTT.

The chain uses TRBV23-1 and TRBJ1-4, with D unresolved. TRBV23-1 is known as an ORF, though its function is uncertain. V was cut by 8 bases and J by 6 bases, with 10 bases left in between. CDR3 length: 12 amino acids. CDR3 loop: CASENTDEKLFF. The CDR3 DNA sequence: TGCGCCAGCGAAAATACCGATGAAAAACTGTTTTTT.

This chain connects TRBV9 to TRBJ2-1; 14 nucleotides match TRBD2. CDR1 is SGDLS, CDR2 YYNGEE, per germline. This CDR3 spans 15 amino acids. The V segment lost 0 bases and the J segment 8 bases; nucleotides outside the gene matches: 1. Written as DNA, the CDR3 is TGTGCCAGCAGCGTAGTGGGACTAGCGGGGGATGAGCAGTTCTTC. This encodes CASSVVGLAGDEQFF.

This clone appeared a few times. The chain is built from TRBV19 and TRBJ2-3, with 10 bases lining up with TRBD2. There are 14 residues in the CDR3. Germline V CDR1 and CDR2: LNHDA, SQIVND (reference sequence). V was pared by 8 bases and J by 3 bases, with 5 bases of the junction left unmatched. The DNA for the CDR3 is TGTGCCAGTGTAGCGGGAGGAGTTACAGATACGCAGTATTTT. Translated, it gives CASVAGGVTDTQYF.

This chain joins TRBV10-1 and TRBJ2-7; 7 bases match TRBD2. The CDR3 covers 15 residues. V gave up 1 base and J gave up 5 bases; unmatched junction bases: 8. Germline V gene data show CDR1 as WNHNN and CDR2 as SYGVQD (reference sequence). The CDR3 coding sequence is TGCGCCAGCAGTGAGTGGCGGGAGACCCCAAACGAGCAGTACTTC. Translation: CASSEWRETPNEQYF.

This clone was seen just once. CDR3 sequence reads: CASSFLGGAGNIQYF. DNA for the CDR3: TGTGCCAGCAGCTTTTTGGGGGGGGCCGGAAACATTCAGTACTTC. The chain combines TRBV7-2 with TRBJ2-4, with D perhaps matching TRBD2 (7 bases). Looked up from germline, CDR1 is SGHTA and CDR2 is FQGNSA. The CDR3 covers 15 residues. Trimming shortened V by 3 bases and J by 6 bases, and 15 bases separated the two germline ends.

CDR3: CATSRESSSGRETQYF. The CDR3 region has the DNA TGTGCCACCAGCAGAGAATCGTCTAGCGGGAGAGAGACCCAGTACTTC. V is TRBV15 and J is TRBJ2-5; 10 nucleotides align to TRBD2. V was clipped by 0 bases and J by 4 bases; unmatched bases: 5. Germline CDR1 is LNHNV and CDR2 is YYDKDF (reference sequence). The CDR3 is made up of 16 amino acids.

This chain joins TRBV6-5 and TRBJ2-7, with TRBD1 as a possible D gene (6 bases). Germline V CDR1 and CDR2: MNHEY, SVGAGI. The CDR3 sequence is 14 residues long. Trimming removed 2 bases at V and 2 bases at J, with 10 bases between. The CDR3 loop reads CASSYVAGAYEQYF. CDR3 nucleotides: TGTGCCAGCAGTTACGTCGCAGGGGCCTACGAGCAGTACTTC.

The chain recombines TRBV27 with TRBJ1-2, with D possibly matching TRBD1 (6 bases). Per germline, CDR1 MNHEY and CDR2 SMNVEV (reference sequence). This CDR3 comprises 14 residues. V was shortened by 2 bases and J by 3 bases, with 10 bases between the two germline ends. The CDR3 DNA reads TGTGCCAGCAGTTTAGCGGGACAAGACTATGGCTACACCTTC. This gives the protein CASSLAGQDYGYTF.

A single count supports this clone. This chain links TRBV7-2 with TRBJ2-1, with D hard to call. CDR3 size: 11 residues. Germline V gives CDR1 SGHTA, CDR2 FQGNSA. V lost 7 bases and J lost 10, with 11 bases in between. The CDR3 reads CASTAGREQFF. The CDR3 nucleotides are TGTGCCAGCACCGCCGGTAGAGAGCAGTTCTTC.

J is TRBJ2-7 and V is TRBV19, with 7 bases that match TRBD1. Per the germline V gene, CDR1 is LNHDA and CDR2 is SQIVND (reference sequence). CDR3 size: 14 residues. V was clipped by 8 bases and J by 3 bases; unmatched bases: 10. CDR3 coding DNA: TGTGCCAGTTCCCAGGACAGGTCTCGCTACGAGCAGTACTTC. This gives the protein CASSQDRSRYEQYF.